This T cell receptor (beta chain) was captured by sequencing in a study of post-analysis software for immune sequencing data. Turning to the study itself: Both relapsing-remitting and secondary progressive multiple sclerosis featured among the disease courses, as did progressive-relapsing multiple sclerosis. Regarding the study as a whole: Relative to controls, patients had a few TRBV segments at higher frequency, with TRBV5-6, TRBV5-1 and TRBV20-1 among these. The authors found that F measure strongly co-clustered same-batch samples. Versus controls, multiple sclerosis patients showed significantly lower diversity (normalized Chao1).

The germline V gene has CDR1 DFQATT and CDR2 SNEGSKA (reference sequence). The CDR3 covers 15 residues. The V end lost 1 base, the J end lost 4 bases, and 14 bases lay between the germline ends. TCR beta libraries were prepared from cDNA with unique molecular identifiers. TCRdb re-called the PCR reads with MiXCR, one entry per CDR3 protein. Counted here are 750,000 to 950,000 distinct CDR3 sequences, approximately 50% occurring once; the ten biggest clones make up approximately 4.3%. Points on this clonotype: Its antigen remains unidentified.

The chain uses TRBV20-1 and TRBJ1-5; tentative D call: TRBD1 (5 bases). This clonotype originated in a girl aged 5-17 years with multiple sclerosis. Specimen: blood. Here the CDR3 DNA reads TGCAGTGCTAGAGGCGGTCAAGGGGTGAATCAGCCCCAGCATTTT. The encoded protein is CSARGGQGVNQPQHF.